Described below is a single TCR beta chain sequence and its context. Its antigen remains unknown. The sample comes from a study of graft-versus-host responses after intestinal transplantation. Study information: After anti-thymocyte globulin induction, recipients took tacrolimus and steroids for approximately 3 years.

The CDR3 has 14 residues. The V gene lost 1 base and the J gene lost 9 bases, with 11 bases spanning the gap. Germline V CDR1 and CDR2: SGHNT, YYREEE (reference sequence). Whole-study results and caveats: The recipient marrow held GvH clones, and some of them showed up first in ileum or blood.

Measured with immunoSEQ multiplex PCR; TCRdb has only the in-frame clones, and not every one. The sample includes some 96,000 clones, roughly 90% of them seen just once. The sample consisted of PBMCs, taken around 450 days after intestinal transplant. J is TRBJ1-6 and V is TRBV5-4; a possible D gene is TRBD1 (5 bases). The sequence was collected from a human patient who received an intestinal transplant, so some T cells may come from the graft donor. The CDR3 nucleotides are TGTGCCAGCAGCTTGATGCAGGGCAGTTCACCCCTCCACTTT. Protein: CASSLMQGSSPLHF.